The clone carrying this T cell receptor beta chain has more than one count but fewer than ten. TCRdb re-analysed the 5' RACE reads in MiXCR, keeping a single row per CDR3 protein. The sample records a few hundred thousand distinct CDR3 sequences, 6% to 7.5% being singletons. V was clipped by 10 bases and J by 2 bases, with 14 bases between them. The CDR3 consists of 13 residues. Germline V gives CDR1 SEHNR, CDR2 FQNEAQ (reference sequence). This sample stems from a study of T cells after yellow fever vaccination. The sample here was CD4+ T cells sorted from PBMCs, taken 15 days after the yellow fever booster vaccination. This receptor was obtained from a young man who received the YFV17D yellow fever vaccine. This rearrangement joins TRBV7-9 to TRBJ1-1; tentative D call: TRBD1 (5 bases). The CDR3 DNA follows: TGTGCCACCGTAAATGGGGCTAACACTGAAGCTTTCTTT. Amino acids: CATVNGANTEAFF. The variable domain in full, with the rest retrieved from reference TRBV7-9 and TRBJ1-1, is DTGVSQNPRHKITKRGQNVTFRCDPISEHNRLYWYRQTLGQGPEFLTYFQNEAQLEKSRLLSDRFSAERPKGSFSTLEIQRTEQGDSAMYLCATVNGANTEAFFGQGTRLTVV.